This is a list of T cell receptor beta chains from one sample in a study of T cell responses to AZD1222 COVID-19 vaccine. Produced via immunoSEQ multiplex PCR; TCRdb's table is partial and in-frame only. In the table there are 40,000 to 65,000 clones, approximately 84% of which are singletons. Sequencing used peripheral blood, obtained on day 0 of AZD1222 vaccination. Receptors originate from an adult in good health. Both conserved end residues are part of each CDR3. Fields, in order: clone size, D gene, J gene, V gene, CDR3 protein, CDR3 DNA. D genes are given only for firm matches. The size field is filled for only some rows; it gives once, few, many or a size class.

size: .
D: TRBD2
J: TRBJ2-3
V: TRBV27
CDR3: CASIPEGGRGSTDTQYF
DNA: TGTGCCAGCATCCCCGAGGGAGGGAGGGGAAGCACAGATACGCAGTATTTT

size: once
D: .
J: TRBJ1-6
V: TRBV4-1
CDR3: CASSHHTLRNYNSPLHF
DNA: TGCGCCAGCAGCCATCACACATTGAGGAACTATAATTCACCCCTCCACTTT

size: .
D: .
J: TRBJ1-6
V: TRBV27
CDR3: CASSFSSGAYNSPLHF
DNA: TGTGCCAGCAGTTTTAGTTCAGGGGCCTATAATTCACCCCTCCACTTT

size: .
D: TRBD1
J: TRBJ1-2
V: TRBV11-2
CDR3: CASSLRDRYYGYTF
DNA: TGTGCCAGCAGCCTCCGGGACAGGTACTATGGCTACACCTTC

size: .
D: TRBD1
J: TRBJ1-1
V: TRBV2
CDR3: CASGDSRSSTEAFF
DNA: TGTGCCAGCGGGGACAGCCGCTCTAGTACTGAAGCTTTCTTT

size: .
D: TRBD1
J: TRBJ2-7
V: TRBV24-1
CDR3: CATSRPTGTGGDEQYF
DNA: TGTGCCACCAGTAGACCTACCGGGACAGGGGGCGATGAGCAGTACTTC

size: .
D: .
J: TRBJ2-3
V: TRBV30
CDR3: CAWGLDHTDTQYF
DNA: TGTGCCTGGGGGCTAGACCACACAGATACGCAGTATTTT

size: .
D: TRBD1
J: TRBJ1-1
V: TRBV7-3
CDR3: CASSRGDRGTEAFF
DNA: TGTGCCAGCAGCCGAGGGGACAGGGGTACTGAAGCTTTCTTT

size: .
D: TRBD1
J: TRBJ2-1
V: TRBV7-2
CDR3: CASSLGQGAVDEQFF
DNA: TGTGCCAGCAGCCTGGGACAGGGGGCAGTCGATGAGCAGTTCTTC

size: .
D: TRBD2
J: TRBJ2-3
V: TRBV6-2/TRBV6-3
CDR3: CASSYSGLAGVADTQYF
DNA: TGTGCCAGCAGTTACTCGGGACTAGCGGGAGTTGCAGATACGCAGTATTTT

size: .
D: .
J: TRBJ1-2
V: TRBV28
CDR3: CASSLLQGNAAIYGYTF
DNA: TGTGCCAGCAGCTTACTACAGGGAAACGCAGCTATCTATGGCTACACCTTC

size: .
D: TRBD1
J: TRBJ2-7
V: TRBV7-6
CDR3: CASSPSTGVGGEQYF
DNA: TGTGCCAGCAGCCCCTCGACAGGGGTAGGGGGCGAGCAGTACTTC

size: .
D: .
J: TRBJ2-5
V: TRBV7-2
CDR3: CASSLGSSGVETQYF
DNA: TGTGCCAGCAGCTTAGGTAGTTCGGGCGTGGAGACCCAGTACTTC

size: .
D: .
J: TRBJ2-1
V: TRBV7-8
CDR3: CASSRDTGLLSYNEQFF
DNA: TGTGCCAGCAGCCGAGACACTGGGCTATTGAGCTACAATGAGCAGTTCTTC

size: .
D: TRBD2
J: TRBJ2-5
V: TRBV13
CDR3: CASSPPGAGGPPQYF
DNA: TGTGCCAGCAGCCCGCCTGGCGCGGGAGGCCCCCCCCAGTACTTC

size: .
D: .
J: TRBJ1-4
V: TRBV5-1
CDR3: CASSLGEEEKLFF
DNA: TGCGCCAGCAGCTTGGGGGAGGAGGAAAAACTGTTTTTT

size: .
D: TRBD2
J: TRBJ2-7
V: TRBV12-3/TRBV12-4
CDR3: CASSLGWEGEQYF
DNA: TGTGCCAGCAGTTTAGGGTGGGAGGGCGAGCAGTACTTC

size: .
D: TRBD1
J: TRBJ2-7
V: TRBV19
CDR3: CASSISLTGSYEQYF
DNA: TGTGCCAGTAGTATCTCCTTGACAGGGAGTTACGAGCAGTACTTC

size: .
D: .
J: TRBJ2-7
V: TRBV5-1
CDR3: CASSLEGSEQYF
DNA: TGCGCCAGCAGCTTGGAAGGTAGCGAGCAGTACTTC

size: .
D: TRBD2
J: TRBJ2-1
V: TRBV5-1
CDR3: CASSLGWTSGSGEQFF
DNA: TGCGCCAGCAGCTTGGGATGGACTAGCGGGAGCGGGGAGCAGTTCTTC

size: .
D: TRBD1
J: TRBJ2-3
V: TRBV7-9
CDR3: CASSYSGGGAQYF
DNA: TGTGCCAGCAGCTATTCAGGGGGTGGGGCGCAGTATTTT

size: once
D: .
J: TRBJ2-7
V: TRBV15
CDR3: CATSREQVSYEQYF
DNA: TGTGCCACCAGCAGAGAGCAGGTCTCCTACGAGCAGTACTTC

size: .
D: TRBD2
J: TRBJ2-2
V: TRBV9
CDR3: CASSPRLADTGELFF
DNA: TGTGCCAGCAGCCCCCGACTAGCGGACACCGGGGAGCTGTTTTTT

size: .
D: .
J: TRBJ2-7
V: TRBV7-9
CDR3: CASSSVLASERSYEQYF
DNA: TGTGCCAGCAGCTCTGTTCTAGCGTCGGAACGGAGCTACGAGCAGTACTTC

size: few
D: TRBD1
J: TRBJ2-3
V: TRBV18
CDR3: CASSPQGPGTGSTDTQYF
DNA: TGTGCCAGCTCACCACAGGGCCCCGGGACAGGGAGCACAGATACGCAGTATTTT

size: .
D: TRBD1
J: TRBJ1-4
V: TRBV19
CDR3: CASSLDRGTSTNEKLFF
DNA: TGTGCCAGTAGCCTCGACAGGGGGACGTCAACTAATGAAAAACTGTTTTTT

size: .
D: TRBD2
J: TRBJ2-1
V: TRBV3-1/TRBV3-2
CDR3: CASSHQRERQFF
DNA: TGTGCCAGCAGCCATCAGCGGGAACGGCAGTTCTTC

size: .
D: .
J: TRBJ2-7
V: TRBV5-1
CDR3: CASSLAPLQTEQYF
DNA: TGCGCCAGCAGCTTGGCTCCACTTCAGACCGAGCAGTACTTC

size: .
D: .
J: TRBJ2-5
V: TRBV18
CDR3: CASSPPLGGQETQYF
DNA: TGTGCCAGCTCACCACCGCTTGGGGGGCAAGAGACCCAGTACTTC

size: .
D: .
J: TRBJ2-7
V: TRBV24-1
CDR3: CAPFLIARPTHEQYF
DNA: TGTGCCCCGTTTTTGATAGCGCGACCCACGCACGAGCAGTACTTC

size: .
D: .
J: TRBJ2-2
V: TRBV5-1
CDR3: CASSPGPANTGELFF
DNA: TGCGCCAGCAGCCCCGGCCCGGCCAACACCGGGGAGCTGTTTTTT

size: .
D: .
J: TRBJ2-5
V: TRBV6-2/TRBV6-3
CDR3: CASSSPSQMYQETQYF
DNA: TGTGCCAGCAGTTCCCCCTCCCAGATGTACCAAGAGACCCAGTACTTC

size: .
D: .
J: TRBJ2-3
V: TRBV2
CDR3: CASSEQPVGTDTQYF
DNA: TGTGCCAGCAGTGAACAGCCGGTCGGCACAGATACGCAGTATTTT

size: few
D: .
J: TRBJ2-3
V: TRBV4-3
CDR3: CASSQELARTTDTQYF
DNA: TGCGCCAGCAGCCAGGAACTAGCCCGTACTACAGATACGCAGTATTTT

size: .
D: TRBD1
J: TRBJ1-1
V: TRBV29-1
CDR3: CSAETGQAFF
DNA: TGCAGCGCTGAGACAGGGCAAGCTTTCTTT

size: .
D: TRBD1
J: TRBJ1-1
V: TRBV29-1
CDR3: CSGGTANTEAFF
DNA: TGCAGCGGGGGGACAGCGAACACTGAAGCTTTCTTT

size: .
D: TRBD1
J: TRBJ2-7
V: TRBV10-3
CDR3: CAISEGTLQGPYEQYF
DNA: TGTGCCATCAGTGAGGGTACCCTACAGGGGCCCTACGAGCAGTACTTC

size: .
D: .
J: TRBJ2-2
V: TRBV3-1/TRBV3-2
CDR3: CASSQFGGELFF
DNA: TGTGCCAGCAGCCAATTTGGCGGGGAGCTGTTTTTT

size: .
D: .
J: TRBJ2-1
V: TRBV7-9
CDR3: CASSPSRGLYNEQFF
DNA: TGTGCCAGCAGCCCTAGCAGGGGCCTATACAATGAGCAGTTCTTC

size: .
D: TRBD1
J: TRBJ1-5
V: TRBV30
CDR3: CAWSGTGKQPQHF
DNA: TGTGCCTGGAGTGGGACAGGGAAGCAGCCCCAGCATTTT

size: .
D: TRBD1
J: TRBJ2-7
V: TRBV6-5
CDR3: CASSYKAGGKTYEQYF
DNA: TGTGCCAGCAGTTACAAGGCAGGGGGTAAAACCTACGAGCAGTACTTC

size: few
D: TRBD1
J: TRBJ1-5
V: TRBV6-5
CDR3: CASNHRGSGQPQHF
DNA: TGTGCCAGCAATCACAGGGGATCGGGTCAGCCCCAGCATTTT

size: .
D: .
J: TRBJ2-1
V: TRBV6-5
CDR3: CASTLSTNSVTEQFF
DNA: TGTGCCAGCACCCTATCAACAAATAGCGTCACTGAGCAGTTCTTC

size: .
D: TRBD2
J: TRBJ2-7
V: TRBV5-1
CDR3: CASSLTSGSSSEQYF
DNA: TGCGCCAGCAGCTTGACTAGCGGGAGCTCGTCCGAGCAGTACTTC

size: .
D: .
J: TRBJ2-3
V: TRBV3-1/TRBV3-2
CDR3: CASSQFPDTQYF
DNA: TGTGCCAGCAGCCAATTTCCAGATACGCAGTATTTT

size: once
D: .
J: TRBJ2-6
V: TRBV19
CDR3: CASSIASSGANVLTF
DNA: TGTGCCAGTAGTATAGCAAGCTCTGGGGCCAACGTCCTGACTTTC

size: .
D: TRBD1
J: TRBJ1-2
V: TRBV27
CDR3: CASSPWTGGNGYTF
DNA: TGTGCCAGCAGTCCGTGGACAGGGGGGAATGGCTACACCTTC

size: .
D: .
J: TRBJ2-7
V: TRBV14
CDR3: CASSQELGSYEQYF
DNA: TGTGCCAGCAGCCAAGAATTAGGGTCCTACGAGCAGTACTTC

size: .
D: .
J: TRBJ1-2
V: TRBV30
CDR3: CAWSGTARGYTF
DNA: TGTGCCTGGAGTGGGACAGCCAGGGGCTACACCTTC

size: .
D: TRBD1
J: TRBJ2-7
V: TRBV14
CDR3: CASSQIRQGAGNEQYF
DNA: TGTGCCAGCAGCCAAATTAGACAGGGGGCCGGTAACGAGCAGTACTTC

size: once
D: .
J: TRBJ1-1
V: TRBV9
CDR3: CASTPLSGANTEAFF
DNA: TGTGCCAGCACACCTTTGTCGGGCGCGAACACTGAAGCTTTCTTT

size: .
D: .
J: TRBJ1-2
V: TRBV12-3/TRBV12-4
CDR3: CASTIGEGYGYTF
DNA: TGTGCCAGCACGATAGGGGAAGGCTATGGCTACACCTTC